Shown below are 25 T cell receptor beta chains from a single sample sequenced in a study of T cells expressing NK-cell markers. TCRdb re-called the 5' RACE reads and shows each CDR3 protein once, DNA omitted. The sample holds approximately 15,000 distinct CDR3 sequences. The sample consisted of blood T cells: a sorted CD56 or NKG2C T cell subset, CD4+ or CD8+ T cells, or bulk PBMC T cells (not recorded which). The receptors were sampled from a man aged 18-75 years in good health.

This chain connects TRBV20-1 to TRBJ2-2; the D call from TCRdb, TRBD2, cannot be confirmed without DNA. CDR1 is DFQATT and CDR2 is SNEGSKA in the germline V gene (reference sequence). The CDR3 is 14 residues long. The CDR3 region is CSARQARVSGELFF.

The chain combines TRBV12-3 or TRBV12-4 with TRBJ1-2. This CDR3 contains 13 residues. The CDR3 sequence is CASSLGRDNGYTF.

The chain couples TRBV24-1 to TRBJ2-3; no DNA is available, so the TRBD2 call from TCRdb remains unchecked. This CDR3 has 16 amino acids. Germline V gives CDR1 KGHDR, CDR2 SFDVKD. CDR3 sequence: CATSDRSGIRPDTQYF.

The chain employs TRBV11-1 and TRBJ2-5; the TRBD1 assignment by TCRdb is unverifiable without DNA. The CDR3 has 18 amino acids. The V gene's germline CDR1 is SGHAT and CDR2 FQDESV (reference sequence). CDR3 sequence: CASSHRPVSWGTKETQYF. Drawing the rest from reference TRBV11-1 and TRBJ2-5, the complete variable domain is EAEVAQSPRYKITEKSQAVAFWCDPISGHATLYWYRQILGQGPELLVQFQDESVVDDSQLPKDRFSAERLKGVDSTLKIQPAELGDSAMYLCASSHRPVSWGTKETQYFGPGTRLLVL.

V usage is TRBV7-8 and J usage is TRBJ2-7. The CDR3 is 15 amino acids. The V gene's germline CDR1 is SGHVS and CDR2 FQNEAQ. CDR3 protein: CASSLRRLARDEQYF.

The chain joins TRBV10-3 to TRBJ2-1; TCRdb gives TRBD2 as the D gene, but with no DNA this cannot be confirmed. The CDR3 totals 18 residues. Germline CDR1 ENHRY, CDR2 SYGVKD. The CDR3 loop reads CAISESIAGSGRYNEQFF.

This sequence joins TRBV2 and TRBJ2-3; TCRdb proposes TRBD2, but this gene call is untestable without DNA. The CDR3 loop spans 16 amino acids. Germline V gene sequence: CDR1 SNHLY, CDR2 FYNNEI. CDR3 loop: CASTLLARDVVDTQYF.

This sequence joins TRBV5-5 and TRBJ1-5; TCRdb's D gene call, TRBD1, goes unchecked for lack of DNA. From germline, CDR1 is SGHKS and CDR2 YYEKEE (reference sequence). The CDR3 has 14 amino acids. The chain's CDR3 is CASSSGTAGLPQHF.

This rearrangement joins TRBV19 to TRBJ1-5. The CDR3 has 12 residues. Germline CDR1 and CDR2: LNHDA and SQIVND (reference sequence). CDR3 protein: CASSIGNQPQHF.

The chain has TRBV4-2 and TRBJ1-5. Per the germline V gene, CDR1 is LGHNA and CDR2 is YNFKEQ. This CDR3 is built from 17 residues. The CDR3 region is CASSQDAGGRPAQPQHF.

CDR3 loop: CASSLVGLRNTEAFF. The rearrangement links TRBV7-2 to TRBJ1-1. The CDR3 is made up of 15 amino acids. CDR1 and CDR2 (germline): SGHTA, FQGNSA.

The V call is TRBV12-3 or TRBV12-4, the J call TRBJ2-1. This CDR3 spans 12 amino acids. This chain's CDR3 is CASSLEGYEQFF.

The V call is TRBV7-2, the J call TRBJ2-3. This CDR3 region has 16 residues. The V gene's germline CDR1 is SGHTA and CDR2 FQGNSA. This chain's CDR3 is CASSLLSWARTDTQYF.

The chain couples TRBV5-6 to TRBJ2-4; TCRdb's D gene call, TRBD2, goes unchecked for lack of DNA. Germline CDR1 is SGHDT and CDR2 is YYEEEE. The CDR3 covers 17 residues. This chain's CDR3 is CASSETAPGRAKNIQYF. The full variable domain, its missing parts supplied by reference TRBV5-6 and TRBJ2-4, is DAGVTQSPTHLIKTRGQQVTLRCSPKSGHDTVSWYQQALGQGPQFIFQYYEEEERQRGNFPDRFSGHQFPNYSSELNVNALLLGDSALYLCASSETAPGRAKNIQYFGAGTRLSVL.

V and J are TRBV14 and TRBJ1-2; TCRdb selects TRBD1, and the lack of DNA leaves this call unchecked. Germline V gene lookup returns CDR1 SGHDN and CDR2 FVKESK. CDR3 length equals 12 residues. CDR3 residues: CASSRNRLSYTF.

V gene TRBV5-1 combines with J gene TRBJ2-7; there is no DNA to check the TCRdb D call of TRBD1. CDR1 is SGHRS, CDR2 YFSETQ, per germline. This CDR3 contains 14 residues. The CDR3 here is CASSPLGASYEQYF. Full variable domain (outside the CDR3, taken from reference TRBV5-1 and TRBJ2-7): KAGVTQTPRYLIKTRGQQVTLSCSPISGHRSVSWYQQTPGQGLQFLFEYFSETQRNKGNFPGRFSGRQFSNSRSEMNVSTLELGDSALYLCASSPLGASYEQYFGPGTRLTVT.

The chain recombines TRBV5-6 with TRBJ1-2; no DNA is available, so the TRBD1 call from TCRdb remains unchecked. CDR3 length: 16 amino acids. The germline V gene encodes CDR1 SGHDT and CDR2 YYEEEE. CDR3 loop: CASSHRGTGGNYGYTF. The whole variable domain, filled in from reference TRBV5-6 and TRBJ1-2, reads DAGVTQSPTHLIKTRGQQVTLRCSPKSGHDTVSWYQQALGQGPQFIFQYYEEEERQRGNFPDRFSGHQFPNYSSELNVNALLLGDSALYLCASSHRGTGGNYGYTFGSGTRLTVV.

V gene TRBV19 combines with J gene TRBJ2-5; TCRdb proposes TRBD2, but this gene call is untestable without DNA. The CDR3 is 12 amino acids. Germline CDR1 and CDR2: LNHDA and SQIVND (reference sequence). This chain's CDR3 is CASSIEGRTQYF.

The CDR3 here is CAWSIGSYEQYF. V is TRBV30 and J is TRBJ2-7. CDR3 length: 12 residues. Looked up from germline, CDR1 is GTSNPN and CDR2 is SVGIG (reference sequence). The whole variable domain, filled in from reference TRBV30 and TRBJ2-7, reads SQTIHQWPATLVQPVGSPLSLECTVEGTSNPNLYWYRQAAGRGLQLLFYSVGIGQISSEVPQNLSASRPQDRQFILSSKKLLLSDSGFYLCAWSIGSYEQYFGPGTRLTVT.

CDR3 residues: CASSKTGGGEKLFF. The rearrangement joins TRBV12-3 or TRBV12-4 to TRBJ1-4; TCRdb's D call, TRBD1, is unchecked because there is no DNA. CDR3 length equals 14 residues.

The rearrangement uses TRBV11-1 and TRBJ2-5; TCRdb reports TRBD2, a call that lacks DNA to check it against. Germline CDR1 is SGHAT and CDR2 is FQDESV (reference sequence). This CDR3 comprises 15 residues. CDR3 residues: CASSLDGRLQETQYF. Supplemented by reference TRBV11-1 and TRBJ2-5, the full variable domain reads EAEVAQSPRYKITEKSQAVAFWCDPISGHATLYWYRQILGQGPELLVQFQDESVVDDSQLPKDRFSAERLKGVDSTLKIQPAELGDSAMYLCASSLDGRLQETQYFGPGTRLLVL.

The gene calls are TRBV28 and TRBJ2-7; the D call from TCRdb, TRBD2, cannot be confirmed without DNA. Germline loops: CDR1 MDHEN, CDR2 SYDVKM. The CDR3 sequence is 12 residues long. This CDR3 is CASSRYGYEQYF. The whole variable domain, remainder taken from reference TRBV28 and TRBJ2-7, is DVKVTQSSRYLVKRTGEKVFLECVQDMDHENMFWYRQDPGLGLRLIYFSYDVKMKEKGDIPEGYSVSREKKERFSLILESASTNQTSMYLCASSRYGYEQYFGPGTRLTVT.

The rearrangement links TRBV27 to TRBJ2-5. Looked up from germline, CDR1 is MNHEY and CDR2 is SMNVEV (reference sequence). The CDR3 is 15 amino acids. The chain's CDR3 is CASSLNLGLDETQYF.

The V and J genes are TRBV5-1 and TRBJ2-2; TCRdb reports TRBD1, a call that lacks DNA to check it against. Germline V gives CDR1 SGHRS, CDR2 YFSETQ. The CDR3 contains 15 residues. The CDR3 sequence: CASSGGTMNTGELFF.

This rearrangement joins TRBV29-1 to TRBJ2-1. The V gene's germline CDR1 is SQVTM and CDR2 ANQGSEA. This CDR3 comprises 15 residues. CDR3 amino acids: CSVRLTIRYDNEQFF.